These T cell receptor beta chains were read from a single sample in a study of blood T cell repertoires in COVID-19. Sequencing used immunoSEQ multiplex PCR; TCRdb keeps in-frame clones, though not all of them. Counted here are tens of thousands of clones, approximately 88% occurring once; the ten biggest clones make up more than 2%. Sequences were obtained from peripheral blood. These receptors all stem from a human donor in a cohort sampled during active COVID-19. Each CDR3 is given without its conserved first and last residue. The D gene is left open where the match is weak.

TRBV28	10	-	ASSLDTGELF
TRBV30	12	TRBD2	ASQAGVKSGELF
TRBV9	12	TRBD1	ASSVGTGDYGYT
TRBV28	14	-	ASIQDRRDQSYEQY
TRBV21-1	12	-	ASSNDTGANVLT
TRBV6-6	11	TRBD1	ASSSQGKTPLH
TRBV6-4	12	TRBD1	ASAQGQGGTEAF
TRBV23-1	14	-	ASSQLGSCPQQPQH
TRBV19	12	-	ASSASLGDYEQY
TRBV7-8	15	-	ASSARDTGRNTGELF
TRBV30	10	TRBD1	AWSPRDRDAF
TRBV6-7	13	TRBD2	ASIPSGRSTGELF
TRBV5-6	12	TRBD1	ASSYGTGRYEQY
TRBV6-1	14	-	ASSESLPGFNQPQH
TRBV6-5	12	-	ASRRQVQGDTQY
TRBV7-9	13	-	ASSFFTGGPYEQY
TRBV5-6	11	-	ASSLGAGYEQY
TRBV10-3	10	-	AISERGGSLH
TRBV3-1/TRBV3-2	12	-	ASSRSGLGEKLF
TRBV5-1	13	TRBD1	ASSSQGTGANVLT
TRBV6-6	13	TRBD2	ASSGPGLAGETQY
TRBV5-1	13	TRBD1	ASRGAGTGKTEAF
TRBV5-6	16	-	ASSNSYRVPAFNSPLH
TRBV5-1	12	TRBD1	ASSFGQGTYEQY
TRBV6-5	8	-	ASKGAGQY
TRBV20-1	8	-	SARSGEQY
TRBV19	11	TRBD1	ASNQGAGNTIY
TRBV7-9	9	-	ASSLYAEQY
TRBV5-1	11	-	ASSVRDSEEQY
TRBV6-2/TRBV6-3	10	-	ASSYSVQVQF
TRBV7-2	10	-	ASSSRSYGYT
TRBV28	16	TRBD2	ASSSGTSLSRSSDEQF
TRBV7-8	13	TRBD1	ASSPRDRGALGYT
TRBV7-2	13	-	ASSLFPGITGELF
TRBV28	13	-	ASSYLGGARQPQH
TRBV14	13	TRBD2	ASSQLASGGYEQY
TRBV6-6	11	-	ASRRGIDEKLF
TRBV7-2	13	-	ASSLDGPLNSPLH
TRBV7-2	14	TRBD2	ASSWRLAGGRDEQY
TRBV5-1	11	-	ASSLDRDQPQH
TRBV28	12	TRBD1	ASSLPGQGYEQY
TRBV5-1	14	TRBD1	ASSVNPGQSAYGYT
TRBV27	13	-	ASRGGAAGANVLT
TRBV27	11	-	ASSSRGFYEQY